This TCR beta chain came from a study of Graves' ophthalmopathy and Graves' hyperthyroidism. TCR beta CDR3 amplification used RNA transcripts. HTBI-primed RT-PCR formed the first round, and a multiplex PCR formed the second. MiXCR, applied by TCRdb to the multiplex PCR reads, yields one record per CDR3 protein. The profile covers about 550,000 distinct CDR3 sequences, with less than 45% appearing a single time and about 4% taken by the ten largest. The count of this clonotype is one. Among the hyperthyroidism patients, all were newly diagnosed, aged 18 to 65, with under 2 months' duration. Orbital computed tomography, thyroid ultrasound, TRAb, serum thyroxine and clinical symptoms formed the basis of diagnosis. Deletions cut 0 bases from V and 6 bases from J, with 18 bases between. The CDR3 is 17 amino acids. Germline V gene sequence: CDR1 ENHRY, CDR2 SYGVKD.

Sequenced: peripheral blood or thyroid tissue (not recorded which). This TCR was sampled from an adult man with Graves' hyperthyroidism. V usage is TRBV10-3 and J usage is TRBJ1-5; perhaps TRBD1 as D (6 bases). The CDR3 reads CAISESGGGGGRQPQHF. CDR3 nucleotide sequence: TGTGCCATCAGTGAGTCAGGGGGAGGCGGGGGTCGTCAGCCCCAGCATTTT.